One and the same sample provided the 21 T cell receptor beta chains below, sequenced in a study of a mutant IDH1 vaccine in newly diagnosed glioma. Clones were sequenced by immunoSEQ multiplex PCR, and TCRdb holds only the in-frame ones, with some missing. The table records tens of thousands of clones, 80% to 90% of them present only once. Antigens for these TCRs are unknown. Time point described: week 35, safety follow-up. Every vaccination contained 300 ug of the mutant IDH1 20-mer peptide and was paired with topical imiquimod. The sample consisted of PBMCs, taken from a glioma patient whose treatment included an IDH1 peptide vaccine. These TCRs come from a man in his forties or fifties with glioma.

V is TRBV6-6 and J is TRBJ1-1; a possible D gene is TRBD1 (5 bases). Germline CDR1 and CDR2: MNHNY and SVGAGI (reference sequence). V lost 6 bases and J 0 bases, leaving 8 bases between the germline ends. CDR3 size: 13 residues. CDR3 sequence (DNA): TGTGCCAGCAGATCACAGGTGAACACTGAAGCTTTCTTT. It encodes CASRSQVNTEAFF.

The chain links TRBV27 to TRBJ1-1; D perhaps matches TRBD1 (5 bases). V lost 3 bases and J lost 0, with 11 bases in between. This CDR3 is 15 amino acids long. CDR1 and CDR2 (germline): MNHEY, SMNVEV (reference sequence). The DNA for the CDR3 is TGTGCCAGCAGTTTGGGGGGGACGCTGAACACTGAAGCTTTCTTT. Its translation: CASSLGGTLNTEAFF.

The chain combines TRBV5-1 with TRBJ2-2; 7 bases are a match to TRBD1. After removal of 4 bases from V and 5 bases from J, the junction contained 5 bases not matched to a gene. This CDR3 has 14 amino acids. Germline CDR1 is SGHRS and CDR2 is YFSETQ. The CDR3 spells CASSTDRVTGELFF. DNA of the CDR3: TGCGCCAGCAGCACTGACAGGGTGACCGGGGAGCTGTTTTTT.

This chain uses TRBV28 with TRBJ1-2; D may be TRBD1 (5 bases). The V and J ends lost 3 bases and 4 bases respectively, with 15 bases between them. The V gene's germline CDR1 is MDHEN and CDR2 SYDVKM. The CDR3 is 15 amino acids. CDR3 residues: CASSFFEGRVYGYTF. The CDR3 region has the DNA TGTGCCAGCAGTTTCTTCGAGGGGCGAGTCTATGGCTACACCTTC.

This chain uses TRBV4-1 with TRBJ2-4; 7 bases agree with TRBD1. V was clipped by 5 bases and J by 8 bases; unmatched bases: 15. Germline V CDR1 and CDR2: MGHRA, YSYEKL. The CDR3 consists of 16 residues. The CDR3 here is CASSAGLLQGWDIQYF. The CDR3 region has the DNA TGCGCCAGCAGCGCCGGTCTCTTACAGGGGTGGGACATTCAGTACTTC.

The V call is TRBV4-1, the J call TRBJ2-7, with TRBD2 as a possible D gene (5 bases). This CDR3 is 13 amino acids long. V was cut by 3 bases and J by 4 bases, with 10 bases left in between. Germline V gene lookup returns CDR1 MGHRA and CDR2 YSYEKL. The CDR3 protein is CASSQIGEYEQYF. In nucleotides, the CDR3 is TGCGCCAGCAGCCAGATCGGGGAATACGAGCAGTACTTC.

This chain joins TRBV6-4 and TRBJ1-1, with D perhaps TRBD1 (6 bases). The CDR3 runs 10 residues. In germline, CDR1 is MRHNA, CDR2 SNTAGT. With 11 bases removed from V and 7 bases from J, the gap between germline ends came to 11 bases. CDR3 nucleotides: TGTGCCCTTAAGACAGGTGAAGCTTTCTTT. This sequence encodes CALKTGEAFF.

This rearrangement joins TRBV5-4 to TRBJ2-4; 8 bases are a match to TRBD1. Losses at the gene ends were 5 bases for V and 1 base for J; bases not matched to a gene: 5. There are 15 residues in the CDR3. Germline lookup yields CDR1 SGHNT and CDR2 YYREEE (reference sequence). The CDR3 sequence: CASSLDRAAKNIQYF. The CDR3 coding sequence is TGTGCCAGCAGTCTGGACAGGGCGGCCAAAAACATTCAGTACTTC.

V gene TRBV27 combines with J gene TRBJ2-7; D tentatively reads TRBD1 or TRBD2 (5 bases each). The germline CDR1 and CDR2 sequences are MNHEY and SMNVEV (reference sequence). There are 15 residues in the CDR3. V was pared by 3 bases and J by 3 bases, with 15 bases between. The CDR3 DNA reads TGTGCCAGCAGTTTGCTGGGGCAGGGAGTCTACGAGCAGTACTTC. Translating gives CASSLLGQGVYEQYF.

The CDR3 DNA reads as TGTGCCAGCAGGCGCGGCACAGATACGCAGTATTTT. It translates to CASRRGTDTQYF. The chain couples TRBV2 to TRBJ2-3; unclear D gene. V shed 6 bases and J shed 1 base, with 5 bases lying between them. The CDR3 is 12 residues long. The germline V gene has CDR1 SNHLY and CDR2 FYNNEI.

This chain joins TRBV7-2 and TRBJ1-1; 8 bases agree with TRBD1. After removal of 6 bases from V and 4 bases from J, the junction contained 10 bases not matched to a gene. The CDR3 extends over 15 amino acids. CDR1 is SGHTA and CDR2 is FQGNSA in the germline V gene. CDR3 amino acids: CASSPRTGSGTEAFF. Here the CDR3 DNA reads TGTGCCAGCAGTCCCAGGACAGGGTCGGGCACTGAAGCTTTCTTT.

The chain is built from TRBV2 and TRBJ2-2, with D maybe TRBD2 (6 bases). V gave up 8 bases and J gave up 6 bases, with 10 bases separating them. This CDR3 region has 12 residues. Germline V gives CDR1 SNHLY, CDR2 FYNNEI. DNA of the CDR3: TGTGCCAGCCGCGGGACTCCCGGGGAGCTGTTTTTT. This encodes CASRGTPGELFF.

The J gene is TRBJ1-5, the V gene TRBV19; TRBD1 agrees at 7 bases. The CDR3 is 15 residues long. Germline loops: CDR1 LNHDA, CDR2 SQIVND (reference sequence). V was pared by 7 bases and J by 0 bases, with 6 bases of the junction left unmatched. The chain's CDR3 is CASNPAGGSNQPQHF. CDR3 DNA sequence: TGTGCCAGTAACCCGGCAGGGGGTAGCAATCAGCCCCAGCATTTT.

The CDR3 nucleotides read TGTGCCAGCAGCTTGGGGGCCCAAGAGACCCAGTACTTC. It codes for CASSLGAQETQYF. The chain uses TRBV7-2 and TRBJ2-5; the D gene is possibly TRBD1 (6 bases). Germline CDR1 reads SGHTA; CDR2 reads FQGNSA. Trimming cost V 3 bases and J 1 base, with 6 bases left between them. This CDR3 region has 13 residues.

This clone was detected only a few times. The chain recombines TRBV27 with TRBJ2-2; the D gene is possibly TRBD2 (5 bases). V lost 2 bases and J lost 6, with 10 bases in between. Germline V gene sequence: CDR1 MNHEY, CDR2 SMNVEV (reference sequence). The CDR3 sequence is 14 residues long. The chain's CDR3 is CASSLISGAGELFF. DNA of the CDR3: TGTGCCAGCAGTTTAATATCCGGGGCCGGGGAGCTGTTTTTT.

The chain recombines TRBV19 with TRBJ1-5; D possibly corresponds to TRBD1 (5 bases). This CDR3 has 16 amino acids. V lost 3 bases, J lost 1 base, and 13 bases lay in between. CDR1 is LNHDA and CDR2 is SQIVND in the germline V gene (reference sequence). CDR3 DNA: TGTGCCAGTAGTATTCTTCCAGGGCCGAGCAATCAGCCCCAGCATTTT. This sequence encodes CASSILPGPSNQPQHF.

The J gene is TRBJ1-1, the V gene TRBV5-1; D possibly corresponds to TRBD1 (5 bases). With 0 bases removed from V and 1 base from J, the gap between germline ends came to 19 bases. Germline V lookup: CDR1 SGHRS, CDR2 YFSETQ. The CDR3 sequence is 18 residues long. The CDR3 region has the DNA TGCGCCAGCAGCTTGGGAGGGGTCGGGCTCTTAGAGAACACTGAAGCTTTCTTT. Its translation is CASSLGGVGLLENTEAFF.

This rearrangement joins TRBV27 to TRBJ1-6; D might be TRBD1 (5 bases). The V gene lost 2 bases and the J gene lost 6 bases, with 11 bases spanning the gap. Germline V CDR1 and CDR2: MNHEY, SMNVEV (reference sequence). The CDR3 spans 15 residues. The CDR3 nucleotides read TGTGCCAGCAGTTTAGGGGCCCTGGGTAATTCACCCCTCCACTTT. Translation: CASSLGALGNSPLHF.

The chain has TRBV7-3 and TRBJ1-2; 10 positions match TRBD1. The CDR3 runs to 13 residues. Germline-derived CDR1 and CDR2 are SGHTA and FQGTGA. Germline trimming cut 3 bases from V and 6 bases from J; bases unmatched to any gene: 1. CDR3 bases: TGTGCCAGCAGCTTGGGGACAGGGGATGGCTACACCTTC. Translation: CASSLGTGDGYTF. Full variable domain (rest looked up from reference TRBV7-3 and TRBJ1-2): GAGVSQTPSNKVTEKGKYVELRCDPISGHTALYWYRQSLGQGPEFLIYFQGTGAADDSGLPNDRFFAVRPEGSVSTLKIQRTERGDSAVYLCASSLGTGDGYTFGSGTRLTVV.

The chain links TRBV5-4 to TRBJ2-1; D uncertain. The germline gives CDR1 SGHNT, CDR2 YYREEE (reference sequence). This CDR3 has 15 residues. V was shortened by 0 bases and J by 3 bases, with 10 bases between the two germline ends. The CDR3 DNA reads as TGTGCCAGCAGCTTGGGGTGGGCCGACTACAATGAGCAGTTCTTC. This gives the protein CASSLGWADYNEQFF.

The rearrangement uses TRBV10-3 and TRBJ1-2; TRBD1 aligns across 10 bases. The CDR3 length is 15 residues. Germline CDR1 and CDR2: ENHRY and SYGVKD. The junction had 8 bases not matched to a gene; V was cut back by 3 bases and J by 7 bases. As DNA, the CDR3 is TGTGCCATCAGTGATTGGGACAGGGGTGGGTCTGGCTACACCTTC. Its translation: CAISDWDRGGSGYTF.